This passage covers 8 T cell receptor beta chains from one sample sequenced in a study of chronic HIV infection and antiretroviral therapy. TCRdb reanalysed the 5' RACE reads using MiXCR and keeps one entry per CDR3 protein. The top ten clones hold about 2.7% of a sample with some 43,000 distinct CDR3 sequences, 15% to 20% of them seen once. Specimen: peripheral blood. These receptors were collected from an adult who had HIV and had not received antiretroviral therapy, or was an uninfected healthy control (not recorded which).

This chain connects TRBV5-1 to TRBJ2-1; no clear D. Trimming took 1 base from V and 6 from J, leaving 8 bases between them. This CDR3 is built from 13 residues. Germline CDR1 is SGHRS and CDR2 is YFSETQ. CDR3 loop: CASSLIVANEQFF. Written as DNA, the CDR3 is TGCGCCAGCAGCTTGATCGTCGCCAATGAGCAGTTCTTC.

In its sample, this clonotype was seen a few times. The rearrangement joins TRBV5-5 to TRBJ1-3; D gene uncertain. Trimming stripped 5 bases from V and 0 bases from J, with 9 bases between. CDR1 and CDR2 (germline): SGHKS, YYEKEE (reference sequence). The CDR3 runs 14 residues. For the CDR3, the DNA is TGTGCCAGCAGGGATGGGATCTCTGGAAACACCATATATTTT. Translated, it gives CASRDGISGNTIYF. Looking up the rest from reference TRBV5-5 and TRBJ1-3 gives the full variable domain: DAGVTQSPTHLIKTRGQQVTLRCSPISGHKSVSWYQQVLGQGPQFIFQYYEKEERGRGNFPDRFSARQFPNYSSELNVNALLLGDSALYLCASRDGISGNTIYFGEGSWLTVV.

The chain couples TRBV20-1 to TRBJ2-1; 10 nucleotides align to TRBD2. Germline V lookup: CDR1 DFQATT, CDR2 SNEGSKA (reference sequence). CDR3 length: 17 amino acids. The J segment lost 4 bases and the V segment lost 0 bases, leaving 9 bases of the junction unmatched. The CDR3 loop is CSARDPLAGAMYNEQFF. The CDR3 bases are TGCAGTGCTAGAGATCCCCTAGCGGGAGCTATGTACAATGAGCAGTTCTTC.

This clonotype was seen a few times. The rearrangement links TRBV11-3 to TRBJ1-5; TRBD1 matches 7 bases. Germline assignment: CDR1 SGHNT and CDR2 YENEEA. The CDR3 sequence is 13 residues long. Trimming at V came to 10 bases and at J to 7 bases, leaving 10 bases not matched to a gene. CDR3 DNA: TGTGCCATCCACAACAGGGGAGGGCAGCCCCAGCATTTT. It yields the protein CAIHNRGGQPQHF.

On this clonotype: The junction departs from germline at one end; a sequencing error may be responsible. The V gene is TRBV11-2, the J gene TRBJ1-1, with D maybe TRBD1 (5 bases). This CDR3 contains 12 residues. From germline, CDR1 is SGHAT and CDR2 FQNNGV. CDR3: CASSRNRPGAVF. CDR3 DNA sequence: TGTGCCAGCAGCCGAAACAGGCCGGGAGCGGTCTTT.

This clonotype was counted only a few times. The V call is TRBV5-1, the J call TRBJ2-5; D is unclear. This CDR3 is built from 14 residues. V was clipped by 0 bases and J by 1 base, with 7 bases between them. Germline V gene data show CDR1 as SGHRS and CDR2 as YFSETQ. CDR3 amino acids: CASSLGTVQETQYF. DNA of the CDR3: TGCGCCAGCAGCTTGGGAACTGTCCAAGAGACCCAGTACTTC.

This chain uses TRBV25-1 with TRBJ1-1; maybe TRBD1 (5 bases). Germline V gene lookup returns CDR1 MGHDK and CDR2 SYGVNS. Trimming cost V 0 bases and J 6 bases, with 8 bases left between them. There are 13 residues in the CDR3. This CDR3 is CASSEYRGAEAFF. Written as DNA, the CDR3 is TGTGCCAGCAGTGAATATAGAGGGGCTGAAGCTTTCTTT.

V and J are TRBV29-1 and TRBJ2-5, with TRBD1 matching 7 bases. Unmatched junction bases numbered 2, after V lost 8 bases and J lost 2 bases. CDR3 length equals 11 residues. In germline, CDR1 is SQVTM, CDR2 ANQGSEA. For the CDR3, the DNA is TGCAGCCCGGGACAGCAAGAGACCCAGTACTTC. It yields the protein CSPGQQETQYF.